What follows are 17 T cell receptor beta chains derived from one specimen sequenced in a study of Ad26.COV2.S vaccination and SARS-CoV-2 variants. Some clones are missing from TCRdb's copy, which holds only in-frame ones; the method was immunoSEQ multiplex PCR. The sample lists a few hundred thousand clones, about nine tenths occurring once. The treatment denotes: roughly 19 received Ad26.COV2.S at low or high dose, single or two shots; 5 received placebo; per-sample allocation not given. After the first vaccine or placebo injection, samples were drawn on day 63. The specimen was peripheral blood, collected in a trial of Ad26.COV2.S vaccine versus placebo. The receptors were gathered from a person aged 18-65 years who received the Ad26.COV2.S COVID-19 vaccine or a placebo.

The chain uses TRBV7-2 and TRBJ2-1, with D possibly TRBD2 on 6 matching bases. The CDR3 is 18 amino acids. Germline lookup yields CDR1 SGHTA and CDR2 FQGNSA. V gave up 3 bases and J gave up 0 bases, with 18 bases separating them. The CDR3 coding sequence is TGTGCCAGCAGCTTTAATAGTAATCCGACTAGCTCCTACAATGAGCAGTTCTTC. Translating it yields CASSFNSNPTSSYNEQFF.

This chain joins TRBV3-1 (or the pseudogene TRBV3-2) and TRBJ1-2; D gene ambiguous. The CDR3 runs to 15 residues. Germline V gene lookup returns CDR1 LGHDT and CDR2 YNNKEL (reference sequence). V was shortened by 1 base and J by 0 bases, with 9 bases between the two germline ends. This chain's CDR3 is CASSQGGVSNYGYTF. Written as DNA, the CDR3 is TGTGCCAGCAGCCAAGGCGGGGTTTCTAACTATGGCTACACCTTC.

This chain connects TRBV5-6 to TRBJ2-3; TRBD2 matches at 11 bases. V was clipped by 4 bases and J by 7 bases; unmatched bases: 8. Germline V gene lookup returns CDR1 SGHDT and CDR2 YYEEEE. This CDR3 comprises 15 residues. This chain's CDR3 is CASSQTSGSRNTQYF. CDR3 in DNA: TGTGCCAGCAGCCAAACTAGCGGGAGCAGGAATACGCAGTATTTT. The complete variable domain, with remaining parts taken from reference TRBV5-6 and TRBJ2-3, reads DAGVTQSPTHLIKTRGQQVTLRCSPKSGHDTVSWYQQALGQGPQFIFQYYEEEERQRGNFPDRFSGHQFPNYSSELNVNALLLGDSALYLCASSQTSGSRNTQYFGPGTRLTVL.

Turning to this clone: Other DNA sequences in this specimen translate into the identical CDR3. This chain uses TRBV7-3 with TRBJ1-1, with a tentative D call TRBD1 (6 bases). Germline V lookup: CDR1 SGHTA, CDR2 FQGTGA. V was shortened by 5 bases and J by 0 bases, with 10 bases between the two germline ends. The CDR3 totals 14 residues. The CDR3 protein is CASSPQGLNTEAFF. The CDR3 nucleotides are TGTGCCAGCAGCCCACAGGGACTGAACACTGAAGCTTTCTTT.

The CDR3 protein is CASSLSAPNTGELFF. CDR3 DNA: TGTGCCAGCAGTTTATCGGCTCCGAACACCGGGGAGCTGTTTTTT. The J gene is TRBJ2-2, the V gene TRBV27, with D unclear. CDR1 is MNHEY, CDR2 SMNVEV, per germline (reference sequence). Trimming removed 0 bases from V and 0 bases from J, with 5 bases in between. This CDR3 is built from 15 residues.

V and J are TRBV12-3 or TRBV12-4 and TRBJ2-7; TRBD1 matches 8 bases. With V trimmed by 4 bases and J by 6 bases, 5 bases remained unmatched. The CDR3 is made up of 13 amino acids. CDR3 loop: CASSSGTGLEQYF. The CDR3 nucleotides are TGTGCCAGCAGTTCCGGGACAGGCCTCGAGCAGTACTTC.

The chain links TRBV7-2 to TRBJ1-6; D remains unclear. Germline V lookup: CDR1 SGHTA, CDR2 FQGNSA. The CDR3 length is 14 residues. Trimming left V 4 bases short and J 0 bases short, with 4 bases between. The CDR3: CASSSSSYNSPLHF. The CDR3 coding sequence is TGTGCCAGCAGCTCAAGCTCCTATAATTCACCCCTCCACTTT. The full variable domain, in which reference TRBV7-2 and TRBJ1-6 provide the parts outside the CDR3, is GAGVSQSPSNKVTEKGKDVELRCDPISGHTALYWYRQSLGQGLEFLIYFQGNSAPDKSGLPSDRFSAERTGGSVSTLTIQRTQQEDSAVYLCASSSSSYNSPLHFGNGTRLTVT.

The chain combines TRBV14 with TRBJ1-1; D may be TRBD1 (5 bases). The V gene's germline CDR1 is SGHDN and CDR2 FVKESK. This CDR3 is built from 16 residues. V was clipped by 0 bases and J by 0 bases, with 11 bases between them. CDR3 coding DNA: TGTGCCAGCAGCCAAGATTGGGGGGAAGTGAACACTGAAGCTTTCTTT. Translating it yields CASSQDWGEVNTEAFF.

A single count supports this clone. CDR3 sequence reads: CASSLGLAGTDTQYF. CDR3 DNA: TGTGCCAGCAGCTTGGGACTAGCGGGGACAGATACGCAGTATTTT. The genes are TRBV3-1 (or the pseudogene TRBV3-2) and TRBJ2-3; TRBD2 matches at 13 bases. The CDR3 is 15 residues long. Germline CDR1 is LGHDT and CDR2 is YNNKEL (reference sequence). The J segment lost 3 bases and the V segment lost 5 bases, leaving 2 bases of the junction unmatched.

J is TRBJ2-1 and V is TRBV18; possible D gene TRBD2, 5 bases. This CDR3 has 15 amino acids. Trimming pared 3 bases from V and 2 bases from J, leaving 11 bases between. The germline CDR1 and CDR2 sequences are KGHSH and LQKENI. In DNA form, the CDR3 reads TGTGCCAGCTCACCGGACTTTCAACCCTACAATGAGCAGTTCTTC. It is translated as CASSPDFQPYNEQFF.

The CDR3 DNA reads as TGTGCCAGCAGCTTTCAAGGGCAGACGAACACTGAAGCTTTCTTT. This translates into CASSFQGQTNTEAFF. The chain is built from TRBV5-4 and TRBJ1-1; no clear D gene. This CDR3 comprises 15 residues. The V end lost 2 bases, the J end lost 1 base, and 12 bases lay between the germline ends. Looked up from germline, CDR1 is SGHNT and CDR2 is YYREEE (reference sequence).

Written as DNA, the CDR3 is TGTGCCAGCAGTTACAGCGGAAACTCTGGAAACACCATATATTTT. Translated, it gives CASSYSGNSGNTIYF. The chain combines TRBV7-2 with TRBJ1-3; D ambiguous. Germline CDR1 SGHTA, CDR2 FQGNSA. The CDR3 covers 15 residues. V shed 6 bases and J shed 0 bases, with 12 bases lying between them.

This rearrangement joins TRBV15 to TRBJ1-4; no firm D call. The CDR3 spans 15 residues. CDR1 LNHNV and CDR2 YYDKDF come from the germline V gene (reference sequence). The V end lost 4 bases, the J end lost 6 bases, and 15 bases lay between the germline ends. Here the CDR3 DNA reads TGTGCCACCAGCAAGGGCCTGCGGGAGGATGAAAAACTGTTTTTT. Its translation is CATSKGLREDEKLFF.

This sequence joins TRBV4-1 and TRBJ2-5; D gene uncertain. Per germline, CDR1 MGHRA and CDR2 YSYEKL. V lost 0 bases to trimming and J lost 1 base, with 9 bases between them. The CDR3 loop spans 15 amino acids. DNA of the CDR3: TGCGCCAGCAGCCAAGATTCCGCGTCCCAAGAGACCCAGTACTTC. This encodes CASSQDSASQETQYF.

The chain is built from TRBV7-9 and TRBJ1-1; TRBD1 matches at 10 bases. This CDR3 comprises 17 residues. Germline lookup yields CDR1 SEHNR and CDR2 FQNEAQ (reference sequence). With 3 bases clipped from V and 4 bases from J, the junction kept 11 bases outside the gene matches. CDR3 in amino acids: CASSLGQGIRITTEAFF. CDR3 nucleotide sequence: TGTGCCAGCAGCTTGGGACAGGGGATACGAATAACCACTGAAGCTTTCTTT. The variable domain in full, with the rest retrieved from reference TRBV7-9 and TRBJ1-1, is DTGVSQNPRHKITKRGQNVTFRCDPISEHNRLYWYRQTLGQGPEFLTYFQNEAQLEKSRLLSDRFSAERPKGSFSTLEIQRTEQGDSAMYLCASSLGQGIRITTEAFFGQGTRLTVV.

This clone was seen a handful of times. This rearrangement joins TRBV18 to TRBJ1-2; TRBD1 might be the D (5 bases). Between the trimmed V and J ends, which lost 3 bases and 8 bases, there was a span of 13 bases. Germline CDR1 and CDR2: KGHSH and LQKENI. This CDR3 region has 13 residues. The CDR3 coding sequence is TGTGCCAGCTCACCTTGGGACGGTCACGGCTACACCTTC. Translated, it gives CASSPWDGHGYTF. Variable domain in full (rest from reference TRBV18 and TRBJ1-2): NAGVMQNPRHLVRRRGQEARLRCSPMKGHSHVYWYRQLPEEGLKFMVYLQKENIIDESGMPKERFSAEFPKEGPSILRIQQVVRGDSAAYFCASSPWDGHGYTFGSGTRLTVV.

This chain's CDR3 is CASSESPGLDSEQYF. The CDR3 nucleotides are TGCGCCAGCAGTGAGTCCCCAGGACTCGACTCCGAGCAGTACTTC. The chain joins TRBV10-1 to TRBJ2-7; perhaps TRBD2 as D (5 bases). CDR1 WNHNN and CDR2 SYGVQD come from the germline V gene (reference sequence). This CDR3 contains 15 residues. V was pared by 0 bases and J by 6 bases, with 15 bases between.